These T cell receptor beta chains were read from a single sample in a study of blood T cell repertoires in COVID-19. Method: immunoSEQ multiplex PCR; TCRdb's copy keeps in-frame clones and lacks some. The sample holds about 210,000 clones, roughly four fifths seen once. Source material: peripheral blood. These receptors originate from a woman between 40 and 55 years old with acute or convalescent COVID-19. Both conserved end residues are part of each CDR3.

V gene: TRBV27; J gene: TRBJ2-3; CDR3 protein: CASSSDSSWWTDTQYF
V gene: TRBV27; J gene: TRBJ2-7; CDR3 protein: CASSLKGAGYEQYF
V gene: TRBV18; J gene: TRBJ1-3; CDR3 protein: CASSLSPSGNTIYF
V gene: TRBV5-1; J gene: TRBJ1-3; CDR3 protein: CASSLQSPGGSGNTIYF
V gene: TRBV5-4; J gene: TRBJ1-1; CDR3 protein: CASSLAAGGRGSTEAFF
V gene: TRBV7-2; J gene: TRBJ2-1; CDR3 protein: CASNPGTVRNNEQFF
V gene: TRBV23-1; J gene: TRBJ2-7; CDR3 protein: CASSRPGADEQYF
V gene: TRBV6-1; J gene: TRBJ2-4; CDR3 protein: CASSEPLQAGLFKNIQYF
V gene: TRBV15; J gene: TRBJ1-1; CDR3 protein: CATSRDEGRSAFF
V gene: TRBV12-3/TRBV12-4; J gene: TRBJ1-2; CDR3 protein: CASSPDSSYGYTF
V gene: TRBV19; J gene: TRBJ2-2; CDR3 protein: CASRVTSGTGELFF
V gene: TRBV6-5; J gene: TRBJ1-1; CDR3 protein: CASSYPGGTEAFF
V gene: TRBV11-1; J gene: TRBJ1-6; CDR3 protein: CASSSKGTGWNSPLHF
V gene: TRBV2; J gene: TRBJ1-4; CDR3 protein: CASTPGTGNEKLFF